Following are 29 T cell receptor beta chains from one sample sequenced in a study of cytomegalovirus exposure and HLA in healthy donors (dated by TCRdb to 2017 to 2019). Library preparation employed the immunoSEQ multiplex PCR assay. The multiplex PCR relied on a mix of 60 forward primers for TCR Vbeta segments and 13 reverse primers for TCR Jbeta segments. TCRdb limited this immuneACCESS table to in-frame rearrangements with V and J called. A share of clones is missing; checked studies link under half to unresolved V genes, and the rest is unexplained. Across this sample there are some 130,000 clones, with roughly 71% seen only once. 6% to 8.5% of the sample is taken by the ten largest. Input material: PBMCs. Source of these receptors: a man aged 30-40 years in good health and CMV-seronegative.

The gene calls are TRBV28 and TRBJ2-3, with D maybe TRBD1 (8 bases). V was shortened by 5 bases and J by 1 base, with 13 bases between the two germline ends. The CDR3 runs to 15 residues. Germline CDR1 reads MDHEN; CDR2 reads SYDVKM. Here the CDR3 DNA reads TGTGCCAGCAGTCAGGGGGCGGGGGGCACAGATACGCAGTATTTT. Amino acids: CASSQGAGGTDTQYF.

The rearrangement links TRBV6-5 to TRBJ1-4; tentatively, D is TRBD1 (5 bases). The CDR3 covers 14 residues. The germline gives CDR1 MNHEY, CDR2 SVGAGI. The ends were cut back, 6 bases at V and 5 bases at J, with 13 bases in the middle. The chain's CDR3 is CASSFWGVNEKLFF. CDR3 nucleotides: TGTGCCAGCAGCTTTTGGGGGGTGAATGAAAAACTGTTTTTT.

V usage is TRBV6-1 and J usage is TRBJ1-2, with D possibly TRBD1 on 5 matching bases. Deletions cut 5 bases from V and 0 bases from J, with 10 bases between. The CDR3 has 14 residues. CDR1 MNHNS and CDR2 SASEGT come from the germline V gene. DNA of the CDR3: TGTGCCAGCAGTAACGACAGAGCTAACTATGGCTACACCTTC. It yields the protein CASSNDRANYGYTF.

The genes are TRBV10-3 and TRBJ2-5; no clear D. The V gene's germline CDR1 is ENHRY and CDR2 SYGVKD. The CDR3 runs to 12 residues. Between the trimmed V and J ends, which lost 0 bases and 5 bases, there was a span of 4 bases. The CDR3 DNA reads TGTGCCATCAGTGAGTCGTCGGAGACCCAGTACTTC. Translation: CAISESSETQYF.

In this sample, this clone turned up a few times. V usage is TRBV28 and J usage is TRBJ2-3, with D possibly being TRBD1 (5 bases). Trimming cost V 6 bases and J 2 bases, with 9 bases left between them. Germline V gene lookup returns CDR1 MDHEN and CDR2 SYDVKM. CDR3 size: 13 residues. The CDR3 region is CASRTVSTDTQYF. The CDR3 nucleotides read TGTGCCAGCAGGACAGTTTCCACAGATACGCAGTATTTT. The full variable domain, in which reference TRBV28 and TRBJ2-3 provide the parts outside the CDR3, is DVKVTQSSRYLVKRTGEKVFLECVQDMDHENMFWYRQDPGLGLRLIYFSYDVKMKEKGDIPEGYSVSREKKERFSLILESASTNQTSMYLCASRTVSTDTQYFGPGTRLTVL.

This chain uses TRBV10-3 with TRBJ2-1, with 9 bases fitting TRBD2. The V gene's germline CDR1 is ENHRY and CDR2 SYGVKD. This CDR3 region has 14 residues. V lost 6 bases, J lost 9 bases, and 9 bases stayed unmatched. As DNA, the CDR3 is TGTGCCATCAGCCTTAGGACTAGCGAGGGTGAGCAGTTCTTC. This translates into CAISLRTSEGEQFF.

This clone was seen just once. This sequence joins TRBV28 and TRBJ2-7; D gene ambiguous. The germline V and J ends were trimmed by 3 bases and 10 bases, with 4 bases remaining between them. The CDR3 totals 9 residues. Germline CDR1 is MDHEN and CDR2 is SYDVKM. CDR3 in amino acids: CASSFLQYF. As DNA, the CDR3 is TGTGCCAGCAGTTTCTTACAGTACTTC. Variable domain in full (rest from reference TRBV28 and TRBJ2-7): DVKVTQSSRYLVKRTGEKVFLECVQDMDHENMFWYRQDPGLGLRLIYFSYDVKMKEKGDIPEGYSVSREKKERFSLILESASTNQTSMYLCASSFLQYFGPGTRLTVT.

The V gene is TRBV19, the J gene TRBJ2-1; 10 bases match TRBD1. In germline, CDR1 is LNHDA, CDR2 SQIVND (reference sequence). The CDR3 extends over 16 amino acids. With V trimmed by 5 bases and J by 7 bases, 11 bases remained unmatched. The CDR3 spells CASSPGGGQGRNEQFF. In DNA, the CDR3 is TGTGCCAGTAGTCCTGGGGGGGGACAGGGGAGGAATGAGCAGTTCTTC.

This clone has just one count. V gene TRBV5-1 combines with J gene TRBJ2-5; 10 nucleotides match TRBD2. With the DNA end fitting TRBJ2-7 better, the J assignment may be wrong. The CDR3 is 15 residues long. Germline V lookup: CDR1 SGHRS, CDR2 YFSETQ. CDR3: CASSLGLAGSYEQYF. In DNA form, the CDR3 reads TGCGCCAGCAGCTTGGGACTAGCGGGCTCCTACGAGCAGTACTTC.

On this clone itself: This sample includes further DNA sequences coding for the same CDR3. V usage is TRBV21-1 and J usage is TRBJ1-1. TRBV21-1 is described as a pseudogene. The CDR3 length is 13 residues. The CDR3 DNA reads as TGTGCCAGTAGGAAGGGAGTAGGGACTGAAGCTTTCTTT. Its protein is CASRKGVGTEAFF.

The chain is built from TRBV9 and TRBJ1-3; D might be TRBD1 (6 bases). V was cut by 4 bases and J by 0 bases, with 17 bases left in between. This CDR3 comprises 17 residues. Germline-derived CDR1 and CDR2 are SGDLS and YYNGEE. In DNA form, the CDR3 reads TGTGCCAGCAGCCCCCGGGACATAATAAGCTCTGGAAACACCATATATTTT. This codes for CASSPRDIISSGNTIYF.

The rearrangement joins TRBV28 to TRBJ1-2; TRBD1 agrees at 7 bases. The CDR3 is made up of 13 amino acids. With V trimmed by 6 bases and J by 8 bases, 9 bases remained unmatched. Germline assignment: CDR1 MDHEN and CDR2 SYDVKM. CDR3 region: CASSSTGAGGYTF. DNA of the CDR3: TGTGCCAGCAGCTCAACAGGGGCGGGGGGCTACACCTTC.

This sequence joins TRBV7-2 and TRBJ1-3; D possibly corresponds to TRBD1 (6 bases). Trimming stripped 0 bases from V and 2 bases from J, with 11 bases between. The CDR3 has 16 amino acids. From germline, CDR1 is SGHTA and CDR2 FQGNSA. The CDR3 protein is CASSLARDIPGNTIYF. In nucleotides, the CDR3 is TGTGCCAGCAGCTTAGCTCGGGACATCCCTGGAAACACCATATATTTT.

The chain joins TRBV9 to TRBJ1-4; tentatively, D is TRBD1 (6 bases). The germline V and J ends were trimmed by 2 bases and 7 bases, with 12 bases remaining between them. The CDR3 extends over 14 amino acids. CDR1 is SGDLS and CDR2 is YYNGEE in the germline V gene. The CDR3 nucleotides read TGTGCCAGCAGCGTTGGCGGGGGCCGTGAAAAACTGTTTTTT. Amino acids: CASSVGGGREKLFF.

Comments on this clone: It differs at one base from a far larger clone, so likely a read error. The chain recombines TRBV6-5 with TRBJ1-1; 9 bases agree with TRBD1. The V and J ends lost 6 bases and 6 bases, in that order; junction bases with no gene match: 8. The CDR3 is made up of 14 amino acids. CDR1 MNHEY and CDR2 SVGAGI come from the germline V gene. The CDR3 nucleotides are TGTGCCAGCAGATTCGACAGGGGGAATCCTGAAGCTTTCTTT. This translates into CASRFDRGNPEAFF.

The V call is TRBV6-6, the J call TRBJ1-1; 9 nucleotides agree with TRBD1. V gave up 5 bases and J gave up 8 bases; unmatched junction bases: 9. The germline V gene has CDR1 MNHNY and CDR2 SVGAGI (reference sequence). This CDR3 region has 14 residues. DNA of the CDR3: TGTGCCAGCAGTCGACCGGGACAGGGTGCAGAAGCTTTCTTT. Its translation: CASSRPGQGAEAFF.

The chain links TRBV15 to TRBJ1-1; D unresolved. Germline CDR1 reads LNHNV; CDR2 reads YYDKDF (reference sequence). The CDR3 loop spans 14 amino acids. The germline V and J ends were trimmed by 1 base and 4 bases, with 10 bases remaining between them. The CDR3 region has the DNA TGTGCCACCAGCAGAGGCGGAGGGAGCACTGAAGCTTTCTTT. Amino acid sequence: CATSRGGGSTEAFF.

The CDR3 DNA follows: TGTGCCAGCAATAAACTAGCGGGGGGGCCAAATGAGCAGTTCTTC. The encoded protein is CASNKLAGGPNEQFF. The rearrangement links TRBV6-5 to TRBJ2-1; TRBD2 agrees at 13 bases. The CDR3 runs to 15 residues. The V gene end was trimmed by 7 bases and the J gene end by 7 bases; junction bases not matched to a gene: 7. Germline CDR1 reads MNHEY; CDR2 reads SVGAGI.

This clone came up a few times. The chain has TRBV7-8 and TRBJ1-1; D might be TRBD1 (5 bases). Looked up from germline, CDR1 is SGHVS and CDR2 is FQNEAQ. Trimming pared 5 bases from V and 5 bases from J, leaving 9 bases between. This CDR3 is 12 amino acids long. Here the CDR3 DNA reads TGTGCCAGCAGCCCTCGGGGGACTGAAGCTTTCTTT. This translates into CASSPRGTEAFF.

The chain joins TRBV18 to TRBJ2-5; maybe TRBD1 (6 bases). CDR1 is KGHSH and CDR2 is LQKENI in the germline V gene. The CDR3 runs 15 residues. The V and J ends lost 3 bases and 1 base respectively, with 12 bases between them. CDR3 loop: CASSPTLDSQETQYF. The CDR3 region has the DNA TGTGCCAGCTCACCTACGTTGGACAGCCAAGAGACCCAGTACTTC.

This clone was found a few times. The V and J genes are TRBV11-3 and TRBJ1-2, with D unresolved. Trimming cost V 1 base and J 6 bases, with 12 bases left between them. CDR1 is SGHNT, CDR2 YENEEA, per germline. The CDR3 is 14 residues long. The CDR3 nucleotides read TGTGCCAGCAGCTTAGGCAGGAGGTTGGATGGCTACACCTTC. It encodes CASSLGRRLDGYTF.

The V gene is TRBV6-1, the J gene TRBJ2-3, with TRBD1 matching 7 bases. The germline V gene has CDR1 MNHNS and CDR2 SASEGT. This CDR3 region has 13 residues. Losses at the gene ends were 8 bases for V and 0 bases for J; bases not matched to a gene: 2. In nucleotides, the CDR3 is TGTGCCAGCGAGGGGGCTAGCACAGATACGCAGTATTTT. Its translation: CASEGASTDTQYF.

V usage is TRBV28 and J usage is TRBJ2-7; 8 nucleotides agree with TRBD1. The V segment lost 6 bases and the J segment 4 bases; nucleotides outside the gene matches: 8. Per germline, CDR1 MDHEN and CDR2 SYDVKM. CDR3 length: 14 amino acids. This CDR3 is CASRPGGSLYEQYF. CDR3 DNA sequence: TGTGCCAGCAGACCAGGGGGCTCCCTATACGAGCAGTACTTC.

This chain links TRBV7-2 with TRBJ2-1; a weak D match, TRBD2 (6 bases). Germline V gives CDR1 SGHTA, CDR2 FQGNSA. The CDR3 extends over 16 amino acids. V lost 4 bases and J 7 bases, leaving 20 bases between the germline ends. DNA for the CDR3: TGTGCCAGCAGCTCTCTCGCGGGGCGCCCCTCGAATGAGCAGTTCTTC. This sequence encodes CASSSLAGRPSNEQFF.

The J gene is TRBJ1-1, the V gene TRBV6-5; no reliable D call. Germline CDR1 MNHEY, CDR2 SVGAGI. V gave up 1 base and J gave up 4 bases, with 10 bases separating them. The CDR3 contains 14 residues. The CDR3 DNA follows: TGTGCCAGCAGTTACTTGAATCCGGGCACTGAAGCTTTCTTT. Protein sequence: CASSYLNPGTEAFF.

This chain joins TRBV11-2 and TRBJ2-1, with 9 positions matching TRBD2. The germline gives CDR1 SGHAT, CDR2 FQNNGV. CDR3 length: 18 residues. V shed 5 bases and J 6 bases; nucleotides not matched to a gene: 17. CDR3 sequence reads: CASSPTTTLAGSGNEQFF. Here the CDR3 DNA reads TGTGCCAGCAGCCCGACCACGACCCTAGCGGGATCTGGCAATGAGCAGTTCTTC.

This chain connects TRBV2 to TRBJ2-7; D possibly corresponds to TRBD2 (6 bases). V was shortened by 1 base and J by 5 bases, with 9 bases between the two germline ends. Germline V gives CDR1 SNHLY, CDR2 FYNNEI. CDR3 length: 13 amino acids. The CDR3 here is CASSEGRGHEQYF. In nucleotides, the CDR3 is TGTGCCAGCAGTGAAGGGCGGGGCCACGAGCAGTACTTC.

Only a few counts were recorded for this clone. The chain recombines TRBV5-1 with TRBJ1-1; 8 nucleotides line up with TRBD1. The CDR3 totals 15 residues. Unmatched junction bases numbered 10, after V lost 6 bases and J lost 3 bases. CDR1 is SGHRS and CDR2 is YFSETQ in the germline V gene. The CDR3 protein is CASKATGGKDTEAFF. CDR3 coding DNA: TGCGCCAGCAAAGCAACAGGGGGAAAGGACACTGAAGCTTTCTTT. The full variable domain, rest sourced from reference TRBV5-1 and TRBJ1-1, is KAGVTQTPRYLIKTRGQQVTLSCSPISGHRSVSWYQQTPGQGLQFLFEYFSETQRNKGNFPGRFSGRQFSNSRSEMNVSTLELGDSALYLCASKATGGKDTEAFFGQGTRLTVV.

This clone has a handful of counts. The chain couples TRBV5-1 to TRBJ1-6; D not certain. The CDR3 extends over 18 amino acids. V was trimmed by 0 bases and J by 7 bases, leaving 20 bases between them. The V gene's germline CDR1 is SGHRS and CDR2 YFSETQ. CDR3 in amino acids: CASSLDGIRSNPNSPLHF. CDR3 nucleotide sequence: TGCGCCAGCAGCTTGGACGGGATCAGATCGAACCCCAATTCACCCCTCCACTTT.